This is a list of T cell receptor beta chains from one sample in a study of a mutant IDH1 vaccine in newly diagnosed glioma. No antigen has been identified for these receptors. Assay used: immunoSEQ multiplex PCR; TCRdb lists only in-frame clones, some missing. The top ten clones hold around 3.3% of a sample with 55,000 to 65,000 clones, 84% of them seen once. Material: PBMCs, obtained from a glioma patient whose treatment included an IDH1 peptide vaccine. Receptor source: a man aged 30 to 39 with glioma. The CDR3 runs from the conserved cysteine through the conserved F or W. The D gene is left open where the match is weak. Clone size, where shown, is once, few, many, or a class for clones that have expanded.

size	D	V	J	CDR3	DNA
once	TRBD1	TRBV5-5	TRBJ1-6	CASSLQGNYNSPLHF	TGTGCCAGCAGCTTACAGGGGAACTATAATTCACCCCTCCACTTT
-	-	TRBV7-3	TRBJ2-7	CASSLVGGDEQYF	TGTGCCAGCAGCTTAGTGGGGGGAGACGAGCAGTACTTC
-	TRBD1	TRBV28	TRBJ1-2	CASSTDRGRTRGYTF	TGTGCCAGCAGTACAGACAGGGGGCGAACACGAGGCTACACCTTC
-	TRBD2	TRBV7-9	TRBJ2-2	CASGPEAGGRTGELFF	TGTGCCAGCGGTCCGGAGGCGGGGGGCCGCACCGGGGAGCTGTTTTTT
-	TRBD2	TRBV9	TRBJ2-7	CASSVVPAGRNEQYF	TGTGCCAGCAGCGTAGTTCCAGCGGGGAGGAACGAGCAGTACTTC
-	-	TRBV9	TRBJ2-1	CASSVETSYRQFF	TGTGCCAGCAGCGTCGAGACTTCTTATAGGCAGTTCTTC
-	-	TRBV5-6	TRBJ1-1	CASSLAGGQGEAFF	TGTGCCAGCAGCTTGGCGGGGGGGCAGGGTGAAGCTTTCTTT
once	TRBD1	TRBV7-9	TRBJ1-1	CASSETGGYTEAFF	TGTGCCAGCAGCGAGACAGGGGGCTATACTGAAGCTTTCTTT
-	-	TRBV28	TRBJ1-2	CASSPWTETNYGYTF	TGTGCCAGCAGTCCCTGGACAGAGACTAACTATGGCTACACCTTC
-	-	TRBV7-8	TRBJ1-1	CASSSLGDNNPGEMSTEAFF	TGTGCCAGCAGCTCCCTTGGGGACAATAACCCAGGTGAGATGAGCACTGAAGCTTTCTTT
-	-	TRBV11-2	TRBJ1-4	CASSFKWRATNEKLFF	TGTGCCAGCAGCTTTAAGTGGAGGGCGACTAATGAAAAACTGTTTTTT
once	-	TRBV9	TRBJ1-3	CASSVEVSLSGNTIYF	TGTGCCAGCAGCGTAGAGGTCAGCCTCTCTGGAAACACCATATATTTT
-	-	TRBV19	TRBJ1-3	CASRRPSPPGNTIYF	TGTGCCAGTAGGCGACCGAGCCCTCCTGGAAACACCATATATTTT
-	-	TRBV5-1	TRBJ1-1	CASSPPGYTEAFF	TGCGCCAGCAGCCCTCCAGGTTACACTGAAGCTTTCTTT
-	-	TRBV5-4	TRBJ2-7	CASSTGTHSYEQYF	TGTGCCAGCAGCACCGGGACACACTCCTACGAGCAGTACTTC
once	-	TRBV27	TRBJ1-4	CASSGRDLGTYKLFF	TGTGCCAGCAGTGGCAGGGACCTAGGAACGTATAAACTGTTTTTT
-	TRBD1	TRBV6-5	TRBJ1-1	CASIDRGGTEAFF	TGTGCCAGCATTGACAGGGGGGGGACTGAAGCTTTCTTT
-	TRBD2	TRBV5-4	TRBJ2-1	CASSFGLAGNNEQFF	TGTGCCAGCAGTTTCGGACTAGCGGGGAACAATGAGCAGTTCTTC
-	-	TRBV6-1	TRBJ1-1	CASSEWGALNTEAFF	TGTGCCAGCAGTGAATGGGGGGCCCTAAACACTGAAGCTTTCTTT
-	-	TRBV6-5	TRBJ2-7	CASSPILTVYEQYF	TGTGCCAGCAGTCCCATCCTTACCGTCTACGAGCAGTACTTC
-	-	TRBV7-2	TRBJ1-2	CASSLEAGRVYTF	TGTGCCAGCAGCTTAGAGGCGGGCAGGGTGTACACCTTC
-	-	TRBV19	TRBJ1-3	CASTQREGGNTIYF	TGTGCCAGTACCCAGCGTGAAGGTGGAAACACCATATATTTT
-	TRBD2	TRBV28	TRBJ2-2	CASSTGGPNTGELFF	TGTGCCAGCAGTACGGGAGGGCCTAACACCGGGGAGCTGTTTTTT
-	TRBD1	TRBV19	TRBJ2-6	CASSVGTGSVLTF	TGTGCCAGTAGTGTCGGGACAGGGAGCGTCCTGACTTTC
-	TRBD2	TRBV5-1	TRBJ2-5	CASRPEGGGETQYF	TGCGCCAGCCGACCTGAGGGCGGGGGGGAGACCCAGTACTTC
-	TRBD1	TRBV15	TRBJ1-2	CATSTAEDRAGLGYTF	TGTGCCACCAGCACGGCGGAGGACAGGGCGGGATTGGGCTACACCTTC
-	TRBD2	TRBV27	TRBJ2-3	CASSRTSPSTDTQYF	TGTGCCAGCAGTAGGACTAGCCCTAGCACAGATACGCAGTATTTT
-	-	TRBV28	TRBJ1-6	CASSPPRQGNSPLHF	TGTGCCAGCAGTCCACCCCGGCAGGGGAATTCACCCCTCCACTTT
-	-	TRBV11-2	TRBJ2-7	CASSWVRGNYEQYF	TGTGCCAGCAGCTGGGTCAGGGGAAACTACGAGCAGTACTTC
-	-	TRBV5-1	TRBJ2-7	CASSKTSTYEQYF	TGCGCCAGTAGTAAGACGTCGACCTACGAGCAGTACTTC
-	TRBD2	TRBV4-3	TRBJ2-2	CASSQERGGPGELFF	TGCGCCAGCAGCCAAGAGCGGGGGGGCCCCGGGGAGCTGTTTTTT
-	-	TRBV19	TRBJ1-4	CASSRTTNNEKLFF	TGTGCCAGTAGTCGGACAACTAATAATGAAAAACTGTTTTTT
-	-	TRBV14	TRBJ2-3	CASSQGSINTQYF	TGTGCCAGCAGCCAGGGGTCTATAAATACGCAGTATTTT
-	-	TRBV4-2	TRBJ1-4	CASSQVGGGLFF	TGTGCCAGCAGCCAAGTGGGTGGAGGACTGTTTTTT
-	-	TRBV2	TRBJ2-6	CASMQISGANVLTF	TGTGCCAGCATGCAGATCTCTGGGGCCAACGTCCTGACTTTC
-	TRBD1	TRBV7-2	TRBJ1-3	CASSLASRTGGPGNTIYF	TGTGCCAGCAGCTTAGCAAGTAGGACAGGGGGCCCTGGAAACACCATATATTTT
-	TRBD1	TRBV27	TRBJ1-1	CASSRSPGQGGTEAFF	TGTGCCAGCAGTCGATCACCTGGACAGGGAGGGACTGAAGCTTTCTTT
-	-	TRBV28	TRBJ1-6	CASSFSSGSPLHF	TGTGCCAGCAGTTTTTCAAGTGGGTCACCCCTCCACTTT
-	-	TRBV6-1	TRBJ1-5	CASSEEFSQPQHF	TGTGCCAGCAGTGAAGAATTCAGTCAGCCCCAGCATTTT
-	-	TRBV27	TRBJ1-1	CASTQYTGSKAEAFF	TGTGCCAGCACCCAGTACACAGGGTCTAAGGCTGAAGCTTTCTTT
-	TRBD1	TRBV29-1	TRBJ1-2	CSVAGDRGYGYTF	TGCAGCGTTGCTGGGGACAGGGGTTATGGCTACACCTTC
-	-	TRBV6-6	TRBJ1-1	CASSTNREAFF	TGTGCCAGCAGTACAAACAGGGAGGCTTTCTTT
-	-	TRBV19	TRBJ2-1	CASRPSVYNEQFF	TGTGCCAGTAGACCCTCAGTGTACAATGAGCAGTTCTTC
-	TRBD1	TRBV29-1	TRBJ1-1	CSVADKQGALTEAFF	TGCAGCGTCGCTGATAAACAGGGGGCGTTGACTGAAGCTTTCTTT
-	-	TRBV28	TRBJ2-7	CASSSPPYEQYF	TGTGCCAGCAGTTCCCCCCCTTACGAGCAGTACTTC
-	-	TRBV5-5	TRBJ1-3	CASSLSKGQRAGNTIYF	TGTGCCAGCAGCTTGTCAAAGGGGCAACGCGCTGGAAACACCATATATTTT
once	-	TRBV29-1	TRBJ2-3	CSVEEQGSDTQYF	TGCAGCGTTGAAGAGCAGGGATCAGATACGCAGTATTTT
few	-	TRBV29-1	TRBJ1-2	CSVASPNYGYTF	TGCAGCGTTGCCTCGCCTAACTATGGCTACACCTTC
-	TRBD1	TRBV29-1	TRBJ1-6	CSVRDRGRESPLHF	TGCAGCGTCAGGGACAGGGGTCGGGAGTCACCCCTCCACTTT
few	TRBD1	TRBV4-1	TRBJ1-4	CASSHETGTGYEKLFF	TGCGCCAGCAGCCACGAGACCGGGACAGGTTACGAAAAACTGTTTTTT
-	-	TRBV19	TRBJ1-5	CASSTRQGNQPQHF	TGTGCCAGTAGTACCCGACAGGGCAATCAGCCCCAGCATTTT
-	-	TRBV28	TRBJ2-3	CASSLSRGTDTQYF	TGTGCCAGCAGTTTATCGAGGGGCACAGATACGCAGTATTTT
-	TRBD1	TRBV2	TRBJ2-7	CASSVGNRGSYEQYF	TGTGCCAGCAGTGTAGGTAACAGGGGCTCCTACGAGCAGTACTTC